The clone carrying this T cell receptor (beta chain) was recorded only once. Its cognate antigen is unknown. The data stem from a study of beta chain features in type 1 diabetes. Every bit of the isolated RNA underwent reverse transcription, so sequencing read expressed TCRB transcripts. The method was immunoSEQ multiplex PCR; TCRdb's version includes in-frame clones alone and lacks a portion of them. This sample carries more than 250,000 clones, around 16% of them seen once, and the ten largest clones take approximately 0.015%. General study points: Type 1 diabetes patients had moderately but significantly shorter TCRB CDR3s in all four CD4+ subsets.

This CDR3 spans 17 amino acids. Germline CDR1 is SGHRS and CDR2 is YFSETQ. The V gene end was trimmed by 0 bases and the J gene end by 4 bases; junction bases not matched to a gene: 12. V usage is TRBV5-1 and J usage is TRBJ2-5, with TRBD1 matching 7 bases. Material for sequencing was naive CD4+ T cells from blood. The TCR sequence derives from a man between 18 and 29 years old with type 1 diabetes. The CDR3 here is CASSLEYMRGLGETQYF. The CDR3 region has the DNA TGCGCCAGCAGCTTGGAATATATGAGGGGGCTCGGAGAGACCCAGTACTTC.